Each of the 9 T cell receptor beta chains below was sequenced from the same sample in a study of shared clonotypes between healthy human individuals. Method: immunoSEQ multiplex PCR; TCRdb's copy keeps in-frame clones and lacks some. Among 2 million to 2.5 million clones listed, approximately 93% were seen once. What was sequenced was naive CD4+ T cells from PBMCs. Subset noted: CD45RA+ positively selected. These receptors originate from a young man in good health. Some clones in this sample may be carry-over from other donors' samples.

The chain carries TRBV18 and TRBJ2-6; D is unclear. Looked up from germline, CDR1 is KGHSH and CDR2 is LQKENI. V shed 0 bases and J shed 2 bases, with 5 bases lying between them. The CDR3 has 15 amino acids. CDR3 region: CASSPPSPGANVLTF. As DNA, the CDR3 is TGTGCCAGCTCACCACCGTCCCCTGGGGCCAACGTCCTGACTTTC.

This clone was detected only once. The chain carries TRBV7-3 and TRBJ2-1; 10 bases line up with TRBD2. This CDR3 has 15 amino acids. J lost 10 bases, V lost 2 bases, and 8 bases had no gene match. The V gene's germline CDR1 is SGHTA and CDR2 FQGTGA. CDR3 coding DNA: TGTGCCAGCAGCTTAGGGACTAGCGCTCCGCGGGAGCAGTTCTTC. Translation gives CASSLGTSAPREQFF. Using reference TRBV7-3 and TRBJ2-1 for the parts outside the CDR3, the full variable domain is GAGVSQTPSNKVTEKGKYVELRCDPISGHTALYWYRQSLGQGPEFLIYFQGTGAADDSGLPNDRFFAVRPEGSVSTLKIQRTERGDSAVYLCASSLGTSAPREQFFGPGTRLTVL.

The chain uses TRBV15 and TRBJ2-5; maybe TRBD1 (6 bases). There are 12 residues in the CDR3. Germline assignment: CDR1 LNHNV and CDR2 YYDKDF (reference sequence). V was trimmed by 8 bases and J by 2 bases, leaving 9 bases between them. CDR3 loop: CATGTLQETQYF. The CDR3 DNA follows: TGTGCCACCGGGACACTTCAAGAGACCCAGTACTTC.

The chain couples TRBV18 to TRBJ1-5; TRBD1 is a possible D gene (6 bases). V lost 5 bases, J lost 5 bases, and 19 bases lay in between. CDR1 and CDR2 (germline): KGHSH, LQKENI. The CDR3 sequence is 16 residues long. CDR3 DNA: TGTGCCAGCTCATCAGCCCGAACAGGGTGGGATCAGCCCCAGCATTTT. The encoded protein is CASSSARTGWDQPQHF.

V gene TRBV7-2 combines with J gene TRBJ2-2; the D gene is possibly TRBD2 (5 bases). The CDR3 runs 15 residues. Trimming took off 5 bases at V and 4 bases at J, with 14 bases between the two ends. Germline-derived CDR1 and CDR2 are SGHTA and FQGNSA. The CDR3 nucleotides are TGTGCCAGCAGCCCCGGGGTGGCGTTCACCGGGGAGCTGTTTTTT. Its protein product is CASSPGVAFTGELFF.

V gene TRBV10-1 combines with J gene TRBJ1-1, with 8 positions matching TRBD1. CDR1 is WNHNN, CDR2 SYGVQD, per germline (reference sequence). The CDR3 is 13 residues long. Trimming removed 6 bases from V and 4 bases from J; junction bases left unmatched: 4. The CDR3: CASSPGGVTEAFF. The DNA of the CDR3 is TGCGCCAGCAGCCCAGGGGGCGTCACTGAAGCTTTCTTT.

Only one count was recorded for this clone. The CDR3 loop is CASSWQGYQPQHF. The CDR3 DNA sequence: TGTGCCAGTAGTTGGCAGGGCTATCAGCCCCAGCATTTT. The chain couples TRBV19 to TRBJ1-5; D may be TRBD1 (5 bases). Germline V lookup: CDR1 LNHDA, CDR2 SQIVND (reference sequence). V was shortened by 5 bases and J by 5 bases, with 10 bases between the two germline ends. The CDR3 contains 13 residues.

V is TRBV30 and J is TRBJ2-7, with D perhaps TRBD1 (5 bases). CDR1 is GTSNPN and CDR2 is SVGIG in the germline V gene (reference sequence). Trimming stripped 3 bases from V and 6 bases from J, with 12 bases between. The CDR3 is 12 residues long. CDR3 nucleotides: TGTGCCTGGAGCGTGACAGACCCCGAGCAGTACTTC. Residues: CAWSVTDPEQYF.

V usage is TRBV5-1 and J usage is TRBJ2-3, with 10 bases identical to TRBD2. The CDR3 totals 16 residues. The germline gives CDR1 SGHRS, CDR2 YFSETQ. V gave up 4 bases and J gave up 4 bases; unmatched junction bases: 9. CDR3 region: CASSIALAGVADTQYF. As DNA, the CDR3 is TGCGCCAGCAGCATTGCCCTAGCGGGAGTAGCAGATACGCAGTATTTT. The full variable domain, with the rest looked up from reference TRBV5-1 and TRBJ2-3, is KAGVTQTPRYLIKTRGQQVTLSCSPISGHRSVSWYQQTPGQGLQFLFEYFSETQRNKGNFPGRFSGRQFSNSRSEMNVSTLELGDSALYLCASSIALAGVADTQYFGPGTRLTVL.